This passage covers 24 T cell receptor beta chains from one sample sequenced in a study of CD4 and CD8 cells across lung adenocarcinoma regions. MiXCR, applied by TCRdb to the PCR reads, yields one record per CDR3 protein. The table lists approximately 17,000 distinct CDR3 sequences, roughly 50% of them singletons, with roughly 18% in the top ten. Source material: CD4+ T cells from the margin of a lung tumor. The receptors originated from a male donor with lung adenocarcinoma. The CD4 and CD8 labels of this study may be unreliable.

Many counts were recorded for this clonotype. The V call is TRBV7-2, the J call TRBJ2-1; D may be TRBD1 (6 bases). The CDR3 loop spans 15 amino acids. Trimming removed 1 base at V and 14 bases at J, with 21 bases between. Germline V gene data show CDR1 as SGHTA and CDR2 as FQGNSA. The CDR3 sequence: CASSLEGGGRGQKFF. Here the CDR3 DNA reads TGTGCCAGCAGCTTAGAGGGTGGGGGCAGGGGTCAAAAGTTCTTC.

The chain combines TRBV11-1 with TRBJ2-1, with no clear D. Germline V gives CDR1 SGHAT, CDR2 FQDESV (reference sequence). The CDR3 length is 13 residues. Deletions cut 5 bases from V and 6 bases from J, with 11 bases between. The CDR3 protein is CASSINPVNEQFF. The CDR3 DNA sequence: TGTGCCAGCAGCATTAACCCCGTCAATGAGCAGTTCTTC.

Many counts were recorded for this clonotype. The CDR3 loop reads CATSRDNTYNYGYTF. The CDR3 region has the DNA TGTGCCACCAGCAGAGATAACACCTACAACTATGGCTACACCTTC. The chain recombines TRBV15 with TRBJ1-2; D unclear. There are 15 residues in the CDR3. Trimming removed 0 bases at V and 2 bases at J, with 10 bases between. Germline loops: CDR1 LNHNV, CDR2 YYDKDF (reference sequence).

By sample share, this clonotype is medium-sized. CDR3 amino acids: CASKWFSYNEQFF. The CDR3, as DNA: TGTGCCAGCAAGTGGTTCTCCTACAATGAGCAGTTCTTC. The chain combines TRBV6-1 with TRBJ2-1; D gene unclear. Germline V gene data show CDR1 as MNHNS and CDR2 as SASEGT. The CDR3 extends over 13 amino acids. Trimming pared 7 bases from V and 0 bases from J, leaving 7 bases between.

By sample share, this clonotype is medium-sized. The rearrangement uses TRBV6-6 and TRBJ2-2, with D perhaps TRBD2 (5 bases). V was cut by 2 bases and J by 4 bases, with 11 bases left in between. This CDR3 has 15 amino acids. Germline lookup yields CDR1 MNHNY and CDR2 SVGAGI (reference sequence). The CDR3 here is CASSYPGSGTGELFF. The CDR3 bases are TGTGCCAGCAGTTACCCGGGGTCGGGCACCGGGGAGCTGTTTTTT.

As for this clonotype: The final CDR3 position lacks the conserved phenylalanine or tryptophan, pointing to a likely read error. The DNA is left out, because the CDR3 cannot be placed on it with certainty; the CDR3 is given as TCRdb lists it. The V gene is TRBV22-1, the J gene TRBJ2-1. TRBV22-1 constitutes a pseudogene. The CDR3 is made up of 9 amino acids, end residues included. The CDR3 spells CPWSFPFGV.

The rearrangement links TRBV20-1 to TRBJ1-6; D is uncertain. CDR3 length: 13 residues. Trimming took 0 bases from V and 7 from J, leaving 7 bases between them. Germline lookup yields CDR1 DFQATT and CDR2 SNEGSKA (reference sequence). CDR3 in amino acids: CSARDKWNSPLHF. The CDR3 DNA follows: TGCAGTGCTAGAGATAAATGGAATTCACCCCTCCACTTT.

This clonotype has more than one count but fewer than ten. The CDR3 protein is CASSEAGGGGGGGGGGYTF. As DNA, the CDR3 is TGTGCCAGCAGTGAAGCGGGGGGGGGGGGGGGGGGGGGGGGGGGGGGCTACACCTTC. The chain combines TRBV6-1 with TRBJ1-2, with TRBD1 as a possible D gene (5 bases). From germline, CDR1 is MNHNS and CDR2 SASEGT. Deletions cut 0 bases from V and 8 bases from J, with 28 bases between. The CDR3 is 19 amino acids.

As concerns this clonotype: A junction boundary mismatches the germline segment, possibly from a read error. The chain joins TRBV6-1 to TRBJ2-4; either TRBD1 or TRBD2 may fit D (5 bases each). CDR3 length: 16 amino acids. Germline V gives CDR1 MNHNS, CDR2 SASEGT. The CDR3, as DNA: TGTGCCAGCCGCGTATCGGGGCTGTGTGCCAAAAACATGCAGTACTTC. Amino acid sequence: CASRVSGLCAKNMQYF.

The chain links TRBV25-1 to TRBJ2-4, with D perhaps TRBD1 or TRBD2 (5 bases each). The CDR3 extends over 13 amino acids. V dropped 10 bases and J dropped 12 bases, with 22 bases sitting between them. From germline, CDR1 is MGHDK and CDR2 SYGVNS. The DNA for the CDR3 is TGTGCCACGGGGCTAAGAGCCAAAGATACTCAGTACTTC. Its translation is CATGLRAKDTQYF.

The gene calls are TRBV10-2 and TRBJ1-2; perhaps TRBD1 as D (5 bases). V was cut by 6 bases and J by 4 bases, with 9 bases left in between. CDR3 length equals 12 residues. Germline CDR1 and CDR2: WSHSY and SAAADI. CDR3: CASRTDSYGYTF. The CDR3 DNA reads TGCGCCAGCAGGACCGACAGCTATGGCTACACCTTC.

The chain recombines TRBV10-2 with TRBJ2-4; TRBD1 or TRBD2 may be the D gene (5 bases each). Trimming removed 4 bases from V and 10 bases from J, with 23 bases in between. Germline CDR1 reads WSHSY; CDR2 reads SAAADI. This CDR3 region has 16 residues. CDR3 sequence: CASSAEGLRAKDIQYF. For the CDR3, the DNA is TGCGCCAGCAGTGCAGAGGGGCTGCGCGCCAAAGATATTCAGTACTTC.

Worth noting for this clonotype: An end of the junction differs from the germline gene, which may be a read error. This sequence joins TRBV6-5 and TRBJ2-1; a possible D gene is TRBD2 (5 bases). The CDR3 is 15 amino acids. In germline, CDR1 is MNHEY, CDR2 SVGAGI. For the CDR3, the DNA is TGTGCCAGCAGACTCCAGTCCGGAATTCCCGGGGAGCTGTACTTC. Translation: CASRLQSGIPGELYF.

This clonotype ranks as medium-sized (0.01 to 0.1%). The gene calls are TRBV27 and TRBJ2-2; 10 nucleotides line up with TRBD2. Germline CDR1 reads MNHEY; CDR2 reads SMNVEV (reference sequence). There are 14 residues in the CDR3. Germline trimming cut 6 bases from V and 10 bases from J; bases unmatched to any gene: 8. CDR3 DNA: TGTGCCAGCAGGATGAGCGGGGGGGATGAGGAGCTGTTTTTT. Protein: CASRMSGGDEELFF.

The genes are TRBV6-5 and TRBJ1-6, with a weak D call TRBD1 (5 bases). V lost 6 bases to trimming and J lost 10 bases, with 13 bases between them. CDR1 MNHEY and CDR2 SVGAGI come from the germline V gene. This CDR3 is 13 amino acids long. For the CDR3, the DNA is TGTGCCAGCAGCACTCGCGGGGACTCACCCCTCCACTTT. This translates into CASSTRGDSPLHF.

This chain uses TRBV9 with TRBJ2-5, with D perhaps matching TRBD2 (7 bases). Germline V CDR1 and CDR2: SGDLS, YYNGEE. CDR3 size: 16 residues. The germline V and J ends were trimmed by 3 bases and 1 base, with 16 bases remaining between them. CDR3 nucleotides: TGTGCCAGCAGCGCGTGGGTGGGGGGGCCCCAAGAGACCCAGTACTTC. Protein sequence: CASSAWVGGPQETQYF.

The chain is built from TRBV7-6 and TRBJ1-3; TRBD1 matches at 8 bases. The CDR3 has 15 amino acids. V trimming: 5 bases; J trimming: 4 bases; junction bases outside the gene matches: 7. Germline-derived CDR1 and CDR2 are SGHVS and FNYEAQ. Here the CDR3 reads CASSASRGQGNTIYF. The CDR3 nucleotides are TGTGCCAGCAGCGCATCCAGGGGGCAAGGAAACACCATATATTTT.

Only one count was recorded for this clonotype. One end of the junction is discordant with germline, which a read error may explain. The gene calls are TRBV6-4 and TRBJ2-4, with D perhaps TRBD2 (6 bases). This CDR3 spans 15 amino acids. Per the germline V gene, CDR1 is MRHNA and CDR2 is SNTAGT. CDR3 nucleotides: TGTGCCAGCGGTGACGGGAGCGGAGCCAAAAACACGCAGTACTTC. Translated: CASGDGSGAKNTQYF.

The table lists this clonotype with many counts. The V call is TRBV6-1, the J call TRBJ2-1; perhaps TRBD2 as D (5 bases). The DNA end lines up better with TRBJ2-5; the J call may be wrong. Germline CDR1 MNHNS, CDR2 SASEGT. This CDR3 comprises 14 residues. The CDR3 protein is CASSELLGSETQYF. The CDR3 DNA reads TGTGCCAGCAGTGAACTTTTAGGGAGCGAGACCCAGTACTTC.

The chain joins TRBV9 to TRBJ2-5; 7 nucleotides line up with TRBD1. CDR3 length: 16 residues. Trimming at V came to 7 bases and at J to 5 bases, leaving 17 bases not matched to a gene. Germline lookup yields CDR1 SGDLS and CDR2 YYNGEE. CDR3 sequence (DNA): TGTGCCAGCGGTAAGGGGGCCCAAAGGATGACGGAGACCCAGTACTTC. Protein: CASGKGAQRMTETQYF.

This clonotype ranks as medium-sized (0.01 to 0.1%). The chain recombines TRBV10-1 with TRBJ2-2, with a possible D match to TRBD2 (6 bases). CDR3 size: 13 residues. The germline CDR1 and CDR2 sequences are WNHNN and SYGVQD (reference sequence). Trimming shortened V by 6 bases and J by 7 bases, and 12 bases separated the two germline ends. CDR3 protein: CASSDGTYGELFF. CDR3 DNA: TGCGCCAGCAGCGACGGGACTTACGGGGAGCTGTTTTTT.

In this sample, this clonotype turned up many times. This chain connects TRBV28 to TRBJ2-5, with 7 positions matching TRBD1. J was trimmed by 2 bases and V by 6 bases; bases with no gene match: 9. The germline V gene has CDR1 MDHEN and CDR2 SYDVKM. The CDR3 length is 15 residues. CDR3: CASRGRQGPQETQYF. CDR3 nucleotides: TGTGCCAGCAGGGGACGACAGGGTCCTCAAGAGACCCAGTACTTC.

This clonotype was counted many times. A clone one base away is much larger, so this may be a read error. Here the CDR3 reads CASSLADQETQFF. Here the CDR3 DNA reads TGTGCCAGCAGCCTCGCAGACCAAGAGACCCAGTTCTTC. The V and J genes are TRBV7-2 and TRBJ2-1, with D unresolved. The CDR3 extends over 13 amino acids. CDR1 and CDR2 (germline): SGHTA, FQGNSA. Trimming cost V 5 bases and J 13 bases, with 18 bases left between them. The whole variable domain, remainder taken from reference TRBV7-2 and TRBJ2-1, is GAGVSQSPSNKVTEKGKDVELRCDPISGHTALYWYRQSLGQGLEFLIYFQGNSAPDKSGLPSDRFSAERTGGSVSTLTIQRTQQEDSAVYLCASSLADQETQFFGPGTRLTVL.

This clonotype was recorded a few times. The rearrangement joins TRBV6-1 to TRBJ1-1; 8 nucleotides match TRBD1. The CDR3 loop spans 14 amino acids. The V and J ends lost 2 bases and 5 bases, in that order; junction bases with no gene match: 4. Germline V CDR1 and CDR2: MNHNS, SASEGT. CDR3 in DNA: TGTGCCAGCAGTGAACCAGGGGGCTGGACTGAAGCTTTCTTT. Translating it yields CASSEPGGWTEAFF.